A selection of T cell receptor beta chains follows, all from one sample in a study of cytomegalovirus exposure and HLA in healthy donors. Clones were sequenced by immunoSEQ multiplex PCR, and TCRdb holds only the in-frame ones, with some missing. In the table there are approximately 150,000 clones, roughly 80% of which are singletons. The sample consisted of PBMCs. The receptor source for this set is a man aged 45 to 65 in good health and CMV-seropositive. Each CDR3 is given with its conserved first and last residue. D genes are given only for firm matches. A clone size is listed for some rows: how often the clone was seen (once, few, many), or a class if it is expanded.

V gene: TRBV9
clone size: few
D gene: NA
J gene: TRBJ2-7
CDR3 DNA: TGTGCCAGCAGCGTAGCTACAGGGACCCCCTACGAGCAGTACTTC
CDR3 protein: CASSVATGTPYEQYF

V gene: TRBV28
clone size: NA
D gene: NA
J gene: TRBJ1-2
CDR3 DNA: TGTGCCAGCAGCCTCGGGACTGATTATGGCTACACCTTC
CDR3 protein: CASSLGTDYGYTF

V gene: TRBV15
clone size: NA
D gene: TRBD1
J gene: TRBJ1-4
CDR3 DNA: TGTGCCACCAGCAGAGGTGAGGGGACAGGAGAAAAACTGTTTTTT
CDR3 protein: CATSRGEGTGEKLFF

V gene: TRBV6-1
clone size: NA
D gene: TRBD2
J gene: TRBJ2-3
CDR3 DNA: TGTGCCAGCACCACTAGCGGGAGGGTCACAGATACGCAGTATTTT
CDR3 protein: CASTTSGRVTDTQYF

V gene: TRBV6-5
clone size: NA
D gene: TRBD2
J gene: TRBJ2-3
CDR3 DNA: TGTGCCAGCAGTTACCTCACCGGGGGGGATCGCACGCAGTATTTT
CDR3 protein: CASSYLTGGDRTQYF

V gene: TRBV5-1
clone size: few
D gene: TRBD1
J gene: TRBJ2-5
CDR3 DNA: TGCGCCAGCAGCTTGAGGGGACAGGGGCAAGAGACCCAGTACTTC
CDR3 protein: CASSLRGQGQETQYF

V gene: TRBV19
clone size: NA
D gene: NA
J gene: TRBJ1-1
CDR3 DNA: TGTGCCAGTAGTGGAGACCGCCCGGTGAACACTGAAGCTTTCTTT
CDR3 protein: CASSGDRPVNTEAFF

V gene: TRBV9
clone size: NA
D gene: NA
J gene: TRBJ2-7
CDR3 DNA: TGTGCCAGCAGCGTCTCAGGGGCCTCCACCTACGAGCAGTACTTC
CDR3 protein: CASSVSGASTYEQYF

V gene: TRBV4-1
clone size: once
D gene: TRBD2
J gene: TRBJ2-1
CDR3 DNA: TGCGCCAGCAGCCCAAAACCCGGGACTAGCTCCTACAATGAGCAGTTCTTC
CDR3 protein: CASSPKPGTSSYNEQFF

V gene: TRBV5-6
clone size: NA
D gene: TRBD1
J gene: TRBJ2-3
CDR3 DNA: TGTGCCAGCAGCTTGAGGGGGACAGGGGGGTCGGATACGCAGTATTTT
CDR3 protein: CASSLRGTGGSDTQYF

V gene: TRBV6-1
clone size: NA
D gene: NA
J gene: TRBJ1-2
CDR3 DNA: TGTGCCAGCAGTGACCCCGGACTGGGCTACACCTTC
CDR3 protein: CASSDPGLGYTF

V gene: TRBV30
clone size: NA
D gene: NA
J gene: TRBJ1-2
CDR3 DNA: TGTGCCTGGAGCCCGGGGGACTATGGCTACACCTTC
CDR3 protein: CAWSPGDYGYTF

V gene: TRBV6-6
clone size: NA
D gene: TRBD2
J gene: TRBJ2-1
CDR3 DNA: TGTGCCAGCATTACTAGCGGGGGGGCCTACAATGAGCAGTTCTTC
CDR3 protein: CASITSGGAYNEQFF

V gene: TRBV29-1
clone size: NA
D gene: TRBD2
J gene: TRBJ2-3
CDR3 DNA: TGCAGCGGGCGGACTAGTTCCGATACGCAGTATTTT
CDR3 protein: CSGRTSSDTQYF

V gene: TRBV7-5
clone size: NA
D gene: NA
J gene: TRBJ2-7
CDR3 DNA: TGTGCCAGAAGCTTGCCCATCCGGGACAAGGTCGAGCAGTACTTC
CDR3 protein: CARSLPIRDKVEQYF

V gene: TRBV2
clone size: NA
D gene: NA
J gene: TRBJ1-1
CDR3 DNA: TGTGCCGTACGACAGGTTATGACGAACACTGAAGCTTTCTTT
CDR3 protein: CAVRQVMTNTEAFF

V gene: TRBV25-1
clone size: NA
D gene: TRBD2
J gene: TRBJ2-5
CDR3 DNA: TGTGCCAGCAGTGAATGGAGCGGGGGAATGGGAGAGACCCAGTACTTC
CDR3 protein: CASSEWSGGMGETQYF

V gene: TRBV15
clone size: NA
D gene: TRBD1
J gene: TRBJ2-6
CDR3 DNA: TGTGCCACCAGCAACCCGACAGGGAAGGCTGGGGCCAACGTCCTGACTTTC
CDR3 protein: CATSNPTGKAGANVLTF

V gene: TRBV5-5
clone size: NA
D gene: TRBD1
J gene: TRBJ1-2
CDR3 DNA: TGTGCCAGCAGCGGCTCGACAGGGTCGATTTACTATGGCTACACCTTC
CDR3 protein: CASSGSTGSIYYGYTF

V gene: TRBV28
clone size: NA
D gene: TRBD1
J gene: TRBJ1-1
CDR3 DNA: TGTGCCAGCAGTTTAGGGGGACAGCGGGCTGAAGCTTTCTTT
CDR3 protein: CASSLGGQRAEAFF

V gene: TRBV19
clone size: NA
D gene: TRBD2
J gene: TRBJ2-7
CDR3 DNA: TGTGCCAGTAGATCCGGGACTAGCGGCTCTTCGACCTACGAGCAGTACTTC
CDR3 protein: CASRSGTSGSSTYEQYF

V gene: TRBV21-1
clone size: once
D gene: NA
J gene: TRBJ2-2
CDR3 DNA: TGTGCCAGACCCTCGACCGAGCGGCACGTCGGGGAGCTGTTTTTT
CDR3 protein: CARPSTERHVGELFF

V gene: TRBV10-3
clone size: NA
D gene: TRBD2
J gene: TRBJ2-2
CDR3 DNA: TGTGCCATCAATCGGGGGGGGACCGGGGAGCTGTTTTTT
CDR3 protein: CAINRGGTGELFF

V gene: TRBV7-8
clone size: NA
D gene: NA
J gene: TRBJ2-5
CDR3 DNA: TGTGCCAGCAGCTTAGCAGGCCGGGGGGAGACCCAGTACTTC
CDR3 protein: CASSLAGRGETQYF

V gene: TRBV6-5
clone size: NA
D gene: NA
J gene: TRBJ2-1
CDR3 DNA: TGTGCCAGCAGTTACTCGTCAGGGGCTTACAATGAGCAGTTCTTC
CDR3 protein: CASSYSSGAYNEQFF

V gene: TRBV4-1
clone size: NA
D gene: NA
J gene: TRBJ1-2
CDR3 DNA: TGCGCCAGCAGCCAGCCGGTGGTAGACTATGGCTACACCTTC
CDR3 protein: CASSQPVVDYGYTF